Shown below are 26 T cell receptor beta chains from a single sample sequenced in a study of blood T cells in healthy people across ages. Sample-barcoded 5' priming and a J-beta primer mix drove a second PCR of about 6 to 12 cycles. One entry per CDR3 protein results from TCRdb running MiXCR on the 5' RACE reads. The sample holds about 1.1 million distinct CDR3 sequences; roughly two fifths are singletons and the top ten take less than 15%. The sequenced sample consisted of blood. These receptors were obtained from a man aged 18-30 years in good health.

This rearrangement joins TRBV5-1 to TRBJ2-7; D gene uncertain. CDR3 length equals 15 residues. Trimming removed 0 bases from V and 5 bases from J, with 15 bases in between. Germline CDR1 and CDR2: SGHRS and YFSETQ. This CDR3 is CASSLVGSTQDEQYF. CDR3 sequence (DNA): TGCGCCAGCAGCTTGGTGGGCTCTACGCAAGACGAGCAGTACTTC.

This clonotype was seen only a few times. This CDR3 reads CSATSDGTGQYGYTF. The CDR3, as DNA: TGCAGTGCTACTAGCGACGGGACAGGTCAATATGGCTACACCTTC. The chain has TRBV20-1 and TRBJ1-2; TRBD1 aligns across 8 bases. The germline V gene has CDR1 DFQATT and CDR2 SNEGSKA (reference sequence). The CDR3 runs to 15 residues. Germline trimming cut 4 bases from V and 5 bases from J; bases unmatched to any gene: 12.

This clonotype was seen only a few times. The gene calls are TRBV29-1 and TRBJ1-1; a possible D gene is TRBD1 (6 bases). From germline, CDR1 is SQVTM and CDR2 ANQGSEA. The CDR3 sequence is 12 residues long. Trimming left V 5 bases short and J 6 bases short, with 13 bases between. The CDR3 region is CSVKDSVPEAFF. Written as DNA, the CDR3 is TGCAGCGTTAAGGACAGTGTTCCTGAAGCTTTCTTT.

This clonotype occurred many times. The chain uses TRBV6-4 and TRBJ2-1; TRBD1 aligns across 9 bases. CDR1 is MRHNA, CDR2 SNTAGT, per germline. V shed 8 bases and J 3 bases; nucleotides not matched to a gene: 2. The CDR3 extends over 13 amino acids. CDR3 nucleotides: TGTGCCAGCCGGGACAGGGACTACAATGAGCAGTTCTTC. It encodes CASRDRDYNEQFF.

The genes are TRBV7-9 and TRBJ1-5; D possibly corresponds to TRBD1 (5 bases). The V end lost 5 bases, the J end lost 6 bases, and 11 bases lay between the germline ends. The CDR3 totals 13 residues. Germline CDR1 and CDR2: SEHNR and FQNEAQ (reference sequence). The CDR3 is CASSPGGAQPQHF. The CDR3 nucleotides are TGTGCCAGCAGCCCCGGAGGGGCTCAGCCCCAGCATTTT. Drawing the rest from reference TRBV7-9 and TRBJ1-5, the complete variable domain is DTGVSQNPRHKITKRGQNVTFRCDPISEHNRLYWYRQTLGQGPEFLTYFQNEAQLEKSRLLSDRFSAERPKGSFSTLEIQRTEQGDSAMYLCASSPGGAQPQHFGDGTRLSIL.

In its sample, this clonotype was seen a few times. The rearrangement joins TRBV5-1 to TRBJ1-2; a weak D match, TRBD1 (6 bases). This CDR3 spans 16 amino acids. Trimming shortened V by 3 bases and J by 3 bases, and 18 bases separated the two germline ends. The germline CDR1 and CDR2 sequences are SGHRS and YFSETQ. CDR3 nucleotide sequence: TGCGCCAGCAGCTACTTGACAGGTGGTAAGGACTATGGCTACACCTTC. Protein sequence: CASSYLTGGKDYGYTF.

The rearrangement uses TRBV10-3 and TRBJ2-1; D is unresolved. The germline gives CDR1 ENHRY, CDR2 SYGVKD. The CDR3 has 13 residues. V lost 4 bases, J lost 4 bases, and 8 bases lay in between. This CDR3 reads CAISGLGYNEQFF. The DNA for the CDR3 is TGTGCCATCAGTGGCTTAGGGTACAATGAGCAGTTCTTC.

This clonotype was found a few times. The CDR3 loop reads CASSQDPGFYNSPLHF. CDR3 nucleotides: TGCGCCAGCAGCCAAGATCCGGGTTTCTATAATTCACCCCTCCACTTT. The chain employs TRBV4-1 and TRBJ1-6, with D hard to call. The CDR3 has 16 amino acids. The V and J ends lost 0 bases and 3 bases respectively, with 9 bases between them. Germline V gene lookup returns CDR1 MGHRA and CDR2 YSYEKL.

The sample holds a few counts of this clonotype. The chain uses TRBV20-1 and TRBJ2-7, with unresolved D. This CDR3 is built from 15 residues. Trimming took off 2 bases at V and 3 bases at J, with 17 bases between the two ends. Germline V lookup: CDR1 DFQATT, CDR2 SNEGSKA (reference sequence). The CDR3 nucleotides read TGCAGTGCTAGACCCTCTGGGATGGAGATCTACGAGCAGTACTTC. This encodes CSARPSGMEIYEQYF.

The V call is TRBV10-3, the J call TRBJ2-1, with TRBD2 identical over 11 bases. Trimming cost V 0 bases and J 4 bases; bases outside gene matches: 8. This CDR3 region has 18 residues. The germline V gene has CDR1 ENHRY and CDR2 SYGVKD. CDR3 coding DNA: TGTGCCATCAGTGAGTCTGAGGCTAGCGGGGGGCTATACAATGAGCAGTTCTTC. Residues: CAISESEASGGLYNEQFF.

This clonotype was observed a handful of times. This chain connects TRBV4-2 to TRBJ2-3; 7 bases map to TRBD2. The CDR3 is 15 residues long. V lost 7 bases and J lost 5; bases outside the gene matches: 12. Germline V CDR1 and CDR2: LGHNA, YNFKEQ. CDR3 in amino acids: CASTYRDQRGDTQYF. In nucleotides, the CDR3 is TGTGCCAGCACCTATCGGGACCAGCGGGGAGATACGCAGTATTTT.

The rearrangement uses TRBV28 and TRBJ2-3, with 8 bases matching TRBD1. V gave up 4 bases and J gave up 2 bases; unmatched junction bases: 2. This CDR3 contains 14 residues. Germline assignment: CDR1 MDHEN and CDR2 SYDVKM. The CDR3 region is CASSYRGYTDTQYF. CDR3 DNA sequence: TGTGCCAGCAGTTACAGGGGGTACACAGATACGCAGTATTTT.

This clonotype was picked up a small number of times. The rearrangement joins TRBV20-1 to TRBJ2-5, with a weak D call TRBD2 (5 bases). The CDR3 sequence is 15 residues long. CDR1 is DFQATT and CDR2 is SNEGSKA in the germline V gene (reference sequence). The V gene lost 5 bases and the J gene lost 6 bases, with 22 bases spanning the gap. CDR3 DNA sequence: TGCAGTGCTCGCCACCCCCGGGATTTAAAGCAGACCCAGTACTTC. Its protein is CSARHPRDLKQTQYF.

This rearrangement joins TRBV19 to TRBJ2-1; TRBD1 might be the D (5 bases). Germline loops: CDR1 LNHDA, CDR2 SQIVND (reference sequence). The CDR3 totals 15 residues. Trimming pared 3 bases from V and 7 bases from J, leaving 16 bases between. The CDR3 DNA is TGTGCCAGTAGTATGAAGGAACCGAGGACAAATGAGCAGTTCTTC. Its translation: CASSMKEPRTNEQFF.

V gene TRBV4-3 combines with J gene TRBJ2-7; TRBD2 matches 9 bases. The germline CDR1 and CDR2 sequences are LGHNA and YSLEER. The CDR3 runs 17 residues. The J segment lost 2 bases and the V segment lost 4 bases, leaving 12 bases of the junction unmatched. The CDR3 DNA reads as TGCGCCAGCAGCCGAGGGAGACTAGCGGATAGTACCTACGAGCAGTACTTC. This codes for CASSRGRLADSTYEQYF.

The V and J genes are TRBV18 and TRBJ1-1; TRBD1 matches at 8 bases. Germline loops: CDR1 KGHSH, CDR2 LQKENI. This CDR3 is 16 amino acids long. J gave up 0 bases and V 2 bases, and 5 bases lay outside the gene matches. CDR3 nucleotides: TGTGCCAGCTCACCAACCCCAGGGGGCTTGAACACTGAAGCTTTCTTT. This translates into CASSPTPGGLNTEAFF.

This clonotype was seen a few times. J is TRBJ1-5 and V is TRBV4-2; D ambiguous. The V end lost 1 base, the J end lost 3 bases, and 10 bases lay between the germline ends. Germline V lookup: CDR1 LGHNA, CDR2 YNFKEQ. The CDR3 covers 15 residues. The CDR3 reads CASSQVVIPNQPQHF. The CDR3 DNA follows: TGTGCCAGCAGCCAAGTTGTGATCCCCAATCAGCCCCAGCATTTT.

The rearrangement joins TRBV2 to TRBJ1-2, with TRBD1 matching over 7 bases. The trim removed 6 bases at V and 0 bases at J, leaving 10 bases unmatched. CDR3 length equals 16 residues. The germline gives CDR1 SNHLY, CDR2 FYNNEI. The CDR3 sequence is CASREPGQRANYGYTF. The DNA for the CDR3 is TGTGCCAGCAGAGAACCGGGACAGAGAGCTAACTATGGCTACACCTTC. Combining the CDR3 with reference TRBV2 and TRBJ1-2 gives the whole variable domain EPEVTQTPSHQVTQMGQEVILRCVPISNHLYFYWYRQILGQKVEFLVSFYNNEISEKSEIFDDQFSVERPDGSNFTLKIRSTKLEDSAMYFCASREPGQRANYGYTFGSGTRLTVV.

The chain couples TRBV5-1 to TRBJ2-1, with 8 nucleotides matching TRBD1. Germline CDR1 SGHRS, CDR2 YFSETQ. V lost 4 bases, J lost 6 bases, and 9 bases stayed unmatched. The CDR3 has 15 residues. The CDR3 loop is CASSTSGTGRNEQFF. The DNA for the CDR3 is TGCGCCAGCAGCACATCCGGGACAGGCCGCAATGAGCAGTTCTTC. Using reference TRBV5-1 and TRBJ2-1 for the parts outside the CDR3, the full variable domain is KAGVTQTPRYLIKTRGQQVTLSCSPISGHRSVSWYQQTPGQGLQFLFEYFSETQRNKGNFPGRFSGRQFSNSRSEMNVSTLELGDSALYLCASSTSGTGRNEQFFGPGTRLTVL.

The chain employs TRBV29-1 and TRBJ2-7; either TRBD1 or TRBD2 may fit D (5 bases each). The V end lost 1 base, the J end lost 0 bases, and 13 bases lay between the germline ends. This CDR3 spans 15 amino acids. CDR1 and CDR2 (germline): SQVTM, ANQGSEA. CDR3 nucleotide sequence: TGCAGCGTTGAAGGGTGGGGGAAAAGCTCCTACGAGCAGTACTTC. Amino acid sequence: CSVEGWGKSSYEQYF.

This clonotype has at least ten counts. CDR3 sequence: CATSDRGDSYNEQFF. The CDR3 bases are TGTGCCACCAGTGACCGTGGGGATAGCTACAATGAGCAGTTCTTC. This chain links TRBV24-1 with TRBJ2-1; no firm D call. CDR3 length equals 15 residues. V was cut by 4 bases and J by 3 bases, with 12 bases left in between. Germline values: CDR1 KGHDR, CDR2 SFDVKD.

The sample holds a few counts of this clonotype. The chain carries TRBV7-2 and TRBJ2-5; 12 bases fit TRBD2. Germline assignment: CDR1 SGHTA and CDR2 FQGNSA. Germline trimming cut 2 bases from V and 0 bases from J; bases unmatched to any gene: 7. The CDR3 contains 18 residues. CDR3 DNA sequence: TGTGCCAGCAGCTTATTCGTGACTAGCGGGGGCCACCAAGAGACCCAGTACTTC. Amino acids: CASSLFVTSGGHQETQYF.

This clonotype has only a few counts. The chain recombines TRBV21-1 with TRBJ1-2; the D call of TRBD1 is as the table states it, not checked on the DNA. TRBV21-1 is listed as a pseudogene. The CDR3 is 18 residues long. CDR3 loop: CASSNPGQGVPTNYGYTF. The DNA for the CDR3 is TGTGCCAGCAGCAATCCGGGACAGGGGGTTCCAACTAACTATGGCTACACCTTC.

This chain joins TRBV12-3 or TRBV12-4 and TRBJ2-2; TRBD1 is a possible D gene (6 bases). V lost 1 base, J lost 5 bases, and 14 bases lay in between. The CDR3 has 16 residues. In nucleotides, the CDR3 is TGTGCCAGCAGTTTAGTCAGGCAAGGGGGAACCGGGGAGCTGTTTTTT. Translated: CASSLVRQGGTGELFF.

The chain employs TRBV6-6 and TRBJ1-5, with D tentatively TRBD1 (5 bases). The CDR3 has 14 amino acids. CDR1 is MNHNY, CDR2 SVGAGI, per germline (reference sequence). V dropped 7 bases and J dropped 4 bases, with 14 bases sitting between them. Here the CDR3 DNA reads TGTGCCAGCAACGGGGGAGCCCTGAATCAGCCCCAGCATTTT. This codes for CASNGGALNQPQHF.

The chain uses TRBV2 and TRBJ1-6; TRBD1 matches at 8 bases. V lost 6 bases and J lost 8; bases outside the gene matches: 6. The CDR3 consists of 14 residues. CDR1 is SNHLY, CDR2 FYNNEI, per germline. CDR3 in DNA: TGTGCCAGCAGCCGGGACAGGATTGATTCACCCCTCCACTTT. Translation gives CASSRDRIDSPLHF.